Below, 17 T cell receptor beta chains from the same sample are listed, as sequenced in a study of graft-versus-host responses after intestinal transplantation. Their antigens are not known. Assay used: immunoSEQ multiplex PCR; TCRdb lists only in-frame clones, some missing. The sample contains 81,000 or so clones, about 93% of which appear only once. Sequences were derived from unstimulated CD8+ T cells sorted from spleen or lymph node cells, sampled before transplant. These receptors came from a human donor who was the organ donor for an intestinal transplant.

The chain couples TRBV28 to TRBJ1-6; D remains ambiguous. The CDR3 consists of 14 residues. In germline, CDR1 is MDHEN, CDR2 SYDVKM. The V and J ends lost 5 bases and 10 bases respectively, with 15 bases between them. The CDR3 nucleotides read TGTGCCAGCAGTCCCCCGGGGTCCGGATCACCCCTCCACTTT. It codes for CASSPPGSGSPLHF.

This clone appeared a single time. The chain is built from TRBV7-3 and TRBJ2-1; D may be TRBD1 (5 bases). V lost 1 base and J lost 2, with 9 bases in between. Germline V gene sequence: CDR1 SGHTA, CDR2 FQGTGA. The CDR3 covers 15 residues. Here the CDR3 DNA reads TGTGCCAGCAGCTTAATAGACAGCCCCTACAATGAGCAGTTCTTC. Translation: CASSLIDSPYNEQFF. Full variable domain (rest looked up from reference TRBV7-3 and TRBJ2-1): GAGVSQTPSNKVTEKGKYVELRCDPISGHTALYWYRQSLGQGPEFLIYFQGTGAADDSGLPNDRFFAVRPEGSVSTLKIQRTERGDSAVYLCASSLIDSPYNEQFFGPGTRLTVL.

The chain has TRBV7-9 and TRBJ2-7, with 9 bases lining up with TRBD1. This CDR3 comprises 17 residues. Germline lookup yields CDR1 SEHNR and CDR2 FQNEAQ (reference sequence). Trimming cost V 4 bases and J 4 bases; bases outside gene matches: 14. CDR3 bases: TGTGCCAGCAGCTCCCTAGACCCGGGACAGGGTGTGTACGAGCAGTACTTC. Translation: CASSSLDPGQGVYEQYF.

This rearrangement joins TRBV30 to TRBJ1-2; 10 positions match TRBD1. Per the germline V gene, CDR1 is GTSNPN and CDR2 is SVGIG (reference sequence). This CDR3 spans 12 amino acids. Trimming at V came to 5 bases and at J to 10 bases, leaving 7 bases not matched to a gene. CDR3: CAWGTGVPYYTF. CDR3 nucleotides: TGTGCCTGGGGGACAGGGGTCCCATACTACACCTTC.

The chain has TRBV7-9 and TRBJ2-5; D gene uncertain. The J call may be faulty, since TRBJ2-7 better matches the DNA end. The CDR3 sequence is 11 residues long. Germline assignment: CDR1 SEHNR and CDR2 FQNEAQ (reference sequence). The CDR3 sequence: CASSTSYEQYF. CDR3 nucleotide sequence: TGTGCCAGCAGTACGTCCTACGAGCAGTACTTC.

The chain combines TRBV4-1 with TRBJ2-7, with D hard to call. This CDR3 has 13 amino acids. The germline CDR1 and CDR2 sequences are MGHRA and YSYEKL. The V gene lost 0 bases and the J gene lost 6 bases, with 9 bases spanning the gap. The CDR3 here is CASSQDPISEQYF. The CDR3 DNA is TGCGCCAGCAGCCAAGATCCGATCAGCGAGCAGTACTTC.

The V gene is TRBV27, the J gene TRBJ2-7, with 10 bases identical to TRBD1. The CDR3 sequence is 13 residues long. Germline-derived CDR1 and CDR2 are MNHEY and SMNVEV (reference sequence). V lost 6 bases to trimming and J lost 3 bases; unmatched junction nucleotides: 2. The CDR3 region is CASRGTGDYEQYF. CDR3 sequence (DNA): TGTGCCAGCAGGGGGACAGGGGACTACGAGCAGTACTTC.

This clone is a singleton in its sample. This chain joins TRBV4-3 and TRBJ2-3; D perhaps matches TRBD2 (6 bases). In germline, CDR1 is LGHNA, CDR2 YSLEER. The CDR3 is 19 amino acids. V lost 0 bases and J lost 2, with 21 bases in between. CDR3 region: CASSQDSFLGLEYTDTQYF. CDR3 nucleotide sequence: TGCGCCAGCAGCCAAGATAGTTTTCTGGGACTTGAATACACAGATACGCAGTATTTT.

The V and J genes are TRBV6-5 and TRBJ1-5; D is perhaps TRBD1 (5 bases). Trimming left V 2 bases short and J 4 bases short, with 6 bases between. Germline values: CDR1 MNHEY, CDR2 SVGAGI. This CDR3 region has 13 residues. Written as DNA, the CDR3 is TGTGCCAGCAGTTACGGGGGGAATCAGCCCCAGCATTTT. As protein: CASSYGGNQPQHF.

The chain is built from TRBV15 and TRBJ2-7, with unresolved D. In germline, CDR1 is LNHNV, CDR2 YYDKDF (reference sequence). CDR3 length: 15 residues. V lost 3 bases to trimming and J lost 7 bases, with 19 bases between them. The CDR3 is CATSRTVIRPREQYF. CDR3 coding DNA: TGTGCCACCAGCAGGACGGTGATACGCCCTAGAGAGCAGTACTTC.

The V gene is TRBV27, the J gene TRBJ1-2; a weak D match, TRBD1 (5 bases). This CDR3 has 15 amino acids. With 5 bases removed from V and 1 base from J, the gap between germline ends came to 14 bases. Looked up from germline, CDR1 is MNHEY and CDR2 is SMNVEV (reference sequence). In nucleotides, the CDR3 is TGTGCCAGCAGTCCCACCGGGGGGGTTAACTATGGCTACACCTTC. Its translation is CASSPTGGVNYGYTF.

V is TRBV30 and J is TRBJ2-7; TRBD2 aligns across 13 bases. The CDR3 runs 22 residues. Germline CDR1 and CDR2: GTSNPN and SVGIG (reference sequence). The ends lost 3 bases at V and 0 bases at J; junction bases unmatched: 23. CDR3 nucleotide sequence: TGTGCCTGGAGCGTTTCCAGACTAGCGGGAGGATTCGCCACGACGAGCTCCTACGAGCAGTACTTC. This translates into CAWSVSRLAGGFATTSSYEQYF.

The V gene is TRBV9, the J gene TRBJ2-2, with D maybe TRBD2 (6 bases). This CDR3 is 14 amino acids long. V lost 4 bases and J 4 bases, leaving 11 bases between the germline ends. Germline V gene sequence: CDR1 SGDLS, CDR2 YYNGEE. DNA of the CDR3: TGTGCCAGCAGCCCCGGGGACTCCACCGGGGAGCTGTTTTTT. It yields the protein CASSPGDSTGELFF.

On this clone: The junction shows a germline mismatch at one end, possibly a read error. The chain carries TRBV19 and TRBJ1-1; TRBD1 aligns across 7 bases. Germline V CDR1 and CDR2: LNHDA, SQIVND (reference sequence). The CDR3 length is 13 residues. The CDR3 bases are TGTGCCAGTTCGACAGGGCGGAACCCTGAAGCTTTCTTT. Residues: CASSTGRNPEAFF.

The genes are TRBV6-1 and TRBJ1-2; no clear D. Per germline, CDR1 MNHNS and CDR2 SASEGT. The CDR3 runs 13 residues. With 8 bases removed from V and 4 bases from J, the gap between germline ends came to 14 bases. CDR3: CASRGFYSYGYTF. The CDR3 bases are TGTGCCAGCCGTGGTTTTTACAGCTATGGCTACACCTTC.

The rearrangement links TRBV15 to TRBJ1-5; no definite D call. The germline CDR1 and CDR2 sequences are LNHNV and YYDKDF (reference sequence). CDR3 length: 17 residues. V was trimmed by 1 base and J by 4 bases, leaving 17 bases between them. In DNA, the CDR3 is TGTGCCACCAGCAGAGTGGCAGGCCGGGGAAGTAATCAGCCCCAGCATTTT. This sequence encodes CATSRVAGRGSNQPQHF.

CDR3 sequence: CASSQEGGHVTSPLHF. The CDR3 region has the DNA TGCGCCAGCAGCCAAGAGGGGGGGCACGTTACTTCACCCCTCCACTTT. V is TRBV4-1 and J is TRBJ1-6, with a weak D call TRBD1 (6 bases). Germline V gene lookup returns CDR1 MGHRA and CDR2 YSYEKL. The CDR3 covers 16 residues. V lost 0 bases and J 9 bases, leaving 15 bases between the germline ends.